The 23 T cell receptor beta chains below were found in one sample sequenced in a study of shared clonotypes between healthy human individuals. The data were produced by immunoSEQ multiplex PCR, yet TCRdb's version contains in-frame clones alone and is incomplete. The sample lists more than 450,000 clones; 79% were seen once. Specimen: PBMCs. Receptors originate from a woman aged 40 to 55 in good health. Some clones in this sample may be carry-over from other donors' samples.

The chain employs TRBV28 and TRBJ1-5, with 7 bases identical to TRBD1. Trimming at V came to 6 bases and at J to 6 bases, leaving 17 bases not matched to a gene. Germline V CDR1 and CDR2: MDHEN, SYDVKM. CDR3 length: 17 residues. CDR3 residues: CASSHKLRGDRFQPQHF. DNA of the CDR3: TGTGCCAGCAGCCATAAACTCAGGGGGGATCGATTTCAGCCCCAGCATTTT.

The chain links TRBV20-1 to TRBJ1-2; tentative D call: TRBD1 (6 bases). Germline V CDR1 and CDR2: DFQATT, SNEGSKA (reference sequence). CDR3 length: 11 amino acids. Deletions cut 5 bases from V and 10 bases from J, with 14 bases between. The CDR3 DNA reads TGCAGTGCTTCCCGACAGGTTTACTACACCTTC. Its protein is CSASRQVYYTF.

The chain has TRBV7-2 and TRBJ1-1; 7 nucleotides line up with TRBD1. Trimming removed 5 bases from V and 0 bases from J; junction bases left unmatched: 9. This CDR3 contains 16 residues. CDR1 is SGHTA, CDR2 FQGNSA, per germline. In nucleotides, the CDR3 is TGTGCCAGCAGCCCCCAGGGGGGGGCCGTGAACACTGAAGCTTTCTTT. Translated, it gives CASSPQGGAVNTEAFF.

This rearrangement joins TRBV28 to TRBJ2-5, with a possible D match to TRBD1 (6 bases). Germline V CDR1 and CDR2: MDHEN, SYDVKM. The CDR3 runs to 13 residues. Trimming cost V 6 bases and J 5 bases, with 13 bases left between them. Here the CDR3 reads CASRTQGSETQYF. The CDR3 region has the DNA TGTGCCAGCAGAACACAGGGATCGGAGACCCAGTACTTC.

The J gene is TRBJ1-3, the V gene TRBV9, with D maybe TRBD1 (6 bases). The CDR3 runs 15 residues. The germline V gene has CDR1 SGDLS and CDR2 YYNGEE. V was cut by 3 bases and J by 0 bases, with 10 bases left in between. CDR3: CASSEGGLSGNTIYF. CDR3 nucleotide sequence: TGTGCCAGCAGCGAGGGGGGACTCTCTGGAAACACCATATATTTT.

The V call is TRBV11-2, the J call TRBJ2-7; 7 nucleotides match TRBD2. V lost 4 bases and J lost 3; bases outside the gene matches: 9. The CDR3 is 15 amino acids. Germline loops: CDR1 SGHAT, CDR2 FQNNGV. CDR3 bases: TGTGCCAGCAGCTGGAAGCTAGCGGAGGGCTACGAGCAGTACTTC. Protein product: CASSWKLAEGYEQYF.

This clone showed up just a few times. The rearrangement joins TRBV10-3 to TRBJ1-3, with D maybe TRBD1 (5 bases). V lost 0 bases and J 4 bases, leaving 10 bases between the germline ends. There are 15 residues in the CDR3. CDR1 is ENHRY, CDR2 SYGVKD, per germline. The CDR3 reads CAISESWGDGNTIYF. DNA for the CDR3: TGTGCCATCAGTGAGTCCTGGGGCGACGGAAACACCATATATTTT.

The chain is built from TRBV4-1 and TRBJ2-5, with 12 nucleotides matching TRBD2. Germline V lookup: CDR1 MGHRA, CDR2 YSYEKL. This CDR3 has 13 amino acids. J lost 7 bases, V lost 5 bases, and 2 bases had no gene match. This CDR3 is CASSVGLAGTQYF. The CDR3 DNA reads TGCGCCAGCAGCGTGGGACTAGCGGGGACCCAGTACTTC.

With respect to this clone: A much larger clonotype is one base distant, so this may be a read error. Different DNA sequences within this sample yield the same CDR3. The J gene is TRBJ2-7, the V gene TRBV7-9, with TRBD1 identical over 8 bases. V lost 1 base to trimming and J lost 1 base; unmatched junction nucleotides: 0. Germline V lookup: CDR1 SEHNR, CDR2 FQNEAQ (reference sequence). The CDR3 runs 14 residues. The CDR3, as DNA: TGTGCCAGCAGCTTAGGGGACAGGTCCTACGAGCAGTACTTC. The encoded protein is CASSLGDRSYEQYF.

The chain is built from TRBV7-9 and TRBJ2-3; 7 nucleotides line up with TRBD2. The V segment lost 5 bases and the J segment 4 bases; nucleotides outside the gene matches: 15. The CDR3 is made up of 17 amino acids. CDR1 is SEHNR and CDR2 is FQNEAQ in the germline V gene (reference sequence). DNA of the CDR3: TGTGCCAGCAGCAACCCCCTCGCGGGACTAACACCAGATACGCAGTATTTT. Its translation is CASSNPLAGLTPDTQYF.

In its sample, this clone was seen many times. The J gene is TRBJ2-7, the V gene TRBV5-1, with 14 bases that match TRBD2. V shed 4 bases, J shed 2 bases, and the junction held 5 bases outside the gene matches. The CDR3 contains 16 residues. Germline CDR1 is SGHRS and CDR2 is YFSETQ. CDR3 sequence reads: CASSLTSGRGTYEQYF. The CDR3, as DNA: TGCGCCAGCAGCCTGACTAGCGGGAGGGGAACCTACGAGCAGTACTTC.

The sample holds one count of this clone. V and J are TRBV18 and TRBJ2-2; unclear D gene. The CDR3 length is 13 residues. CDR1 and CDR2 (germline): KGHSH, LQKENI. V lost 1 base and J lost 7, with 7 bases in between. The CDR3 nucleotides are TGTGCCAGCTCACCACGGGATGTCGGGGAGCTGTTTTTT. It is translated as CASSPRDVGELFF.

V usage is TRBV4-3 and J usage is TRBJ2-7; weak D call: TRBD1 (6 bases). The CDR3 covers 15 residues. CDR1 LGHNA and CDR2 YSLEER come from the germline V gene. Trimming pared 3 bases from V and 2 bases from J, leaving 14 bases between. The CDR3: CASSHQQGPTYEQYF. CDR3 bases: TGCGCCAGCAGCCATCAACAGGGACCCACCTACGAGCAGTACTTC.

V usage is TRBV5-1 and J usage is TRBJ2-7; 11 bases are shared with TRBD1. The V and J ends lost 4 bases and 5 bases, in that order; junction bases with no gene match: 11. Germline lookup yields CDR1 SGHRS and CDR2 YFSETQ. The CDR3 extends over 16 amino acids. CDR3 DNA sequence: TGCGCCAGCAGCGCGTTACGGACAGGGGGCGGGAACGAGCAGTACTTC. Its translation is CASSALRTGGGNEQYF. The whole variable domain, remainder taken from reference TRBV5-1 and TRBJ2-7, is KAGVTQTPRYLIKTRGQQVTLSCSPISGHRSVSWYQQTPGQGLQFLFEYFSETQRNKGNFPGRFSGRQFSNSRSEMNVSTLELGDSALYLCASSALRTGGGNEQYFGPGTRLTVT.

This clone was counted once. The chain employs TRBV6-1 and TRBJ2-1; perhaps TRBD2 as D (6 bases). Germline CDR1 is MNHNS and CDR2 is SASEGT. The length of the CDR3 is 11 residues. The V end was cut by 6 bases, the J end by 9 bases, with 9 bases between. The CDR3 region has the DNA TGTGCCAGCAGCCGGGAGTCTGAGCAGTTCTTC. It translates to CASSRESEQFF.

The V gene is TRBV6-5, the J gene TRBJ1-2; D possibly corresponds to TRBD1 (5 bases). The CDR3 runs 13 residues. V shed 7 bases and J shed 9 bases, with 18 bases lying between them. CDR1 and CDR2 from the germline V gene are MNHEY and SVGAGI. The chain's CDR3 is CASTRPGHASYTF. The CDR3 DNA reads as TGTGCCAGCACCCGACCCGGACACGCTAGCTACACCTTC.

The V call is TRBV5-1, the J call TRBJ2-1; 7 bases line up with TRBD1. Germline V lookup: CDR1 SGHRS, CDR2 YFSETQ. V was clipped by 0 bases and J by 7 bases; unmatched bases: 7. The length of the CDR3 is 15 residues. The CDR3 sequence is CASSLEQGTGNEQFF. CDR3 in DNA: TGCGCCAGCAGCTTGGAACAGGGGACGGGGAATGAGCAGTTCTTC. The whole variable domain, remainder taken from reference TRBV5-1 and TRBJ2-1, is KAGVTQTPRYLIKTRGQQVTLSCSPISGHRSVSWYQQTPGQGLQFLFEYFSETQRNKGNFPGRFSGRQFSNSRSEMNVSTLELGDSALYLCASSLEQGTGNEQFFGPGTRLTVL.

V is TRBV10-3 and J is TRBJ2-5; a possible D gene is TRBD2 (7 bases). The J call may not be correct, given that the DNA end is closer to TRBJ2-7. The germline V gene has CDR1 ENHRY and CDR2 SYGVKD. This CDR3 is built from 12 residues. The chain's CDR3 is CAIRGGLDEQYF. As DNA, the CDR3 is TGTGCCATCAGGGGGGGGCTGGACGAGCAGTACTTC.

The chain carries TRBV9 and TRBJ2-1; 7 bases map to TRBD2. The V and J ends lost 1 base and 4 bases, in that order; junction bases with no gene match: 11. This CDR3 has 17 amino acids. Germline V lookup: CDR1 SGDLS, CDR2 YYNGEE. CDR3 nucleotides: TGTGCCAGCAGCGTACAGGGAGGGCCGAGGACGTACAATGAGCAGTTCTTC. Amino acid sequence: CASSVQGGPRTYNEQFF.

This clone was picked up a small number of times. The chain employs TRBV29-1 and TRBJ1-2; 10 nucleotides match TRBD1. V was pared by 6 bases and J by 5 bases, with 6 bases of the junction left unmatched. Germline-derived CDR1 and CDR2 are SQVTM and ANQGSEA. The CDR3 consists of 13 residues. CDR3 protein: CSVEVGQGYGYTF. CDR3 in DNA: TGCAGCGTAGAGGTGGGACAGGGGTATGGCTACACCTTC.

V gene TRBV7-4 combines with J gene TRBJ2-1; a weak D match, TRBD2 (6 bases). This CDR3 contains 11 residues. The V end was cut by 5 bases, the J end by 15 bases, with 14 bases between. The germline CDR1 and CDR2 sequences are SGHVT and SQSDAQ. This CDR3 is CASSQLAFPFF. CDR3 DNA: TGTGCCAGCAGCCAACTAGCTTTTCCGTTCTTC.

The chain is built from TRBV5-1 and TRBJ2-1, with TRBD1 matching 7 bases. The length of the CDR3 is 16 residues. From germline, CDR1 is SGHRS and CDR2 YFSETQ. V dropped 4 bases and J dropped 0; count of bases not matched to a gene: 7. This CDR3 is CASSPDRVDSYNEQFF. DNA for the CDR3: TGCGCCAGCAGCCCAGACAGGGTTGACTCCTACAATGAGCAGTTCTTC.

The gene calls are TRBV7-9 and TRBJ1-2; D remains unclear. The CDR3 is 14 amino acids. The V end was cut by 5 bases, the J end by 7 bases, with 17 bases between. The germline V gene has CDR1 SEHNR and CDR2 FQNEAQ (reference sequence). CDR3 amino acids: CASSLSQDLGGYTF. The CDR3 DNA reads as TGTGCCAGCAGCCTCTCGCAGGACCTAGGTGGCTACACCTTC.